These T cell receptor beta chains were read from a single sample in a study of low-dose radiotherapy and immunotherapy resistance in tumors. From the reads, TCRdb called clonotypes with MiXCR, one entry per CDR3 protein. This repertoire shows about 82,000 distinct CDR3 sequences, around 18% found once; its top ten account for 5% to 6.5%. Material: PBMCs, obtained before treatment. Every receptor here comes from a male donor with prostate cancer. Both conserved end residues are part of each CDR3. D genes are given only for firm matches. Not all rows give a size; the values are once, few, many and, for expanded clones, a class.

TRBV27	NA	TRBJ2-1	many	TGTGCCAGCAGTTTACAGCGAGACTACAATGAGCAGTTCTTC	CASSLQRDYNEQFF
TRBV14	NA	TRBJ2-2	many	TGTGCCAGCAGCCGAAACAGGGCCGGGGAGCTGTTTTTT	CASSRNRAGELFF
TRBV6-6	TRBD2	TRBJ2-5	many	TGTGCCAGCAGTTCTGCGGGAGGTGGAGAGACCCAGTACTTC	CASSSAGGGETQYF
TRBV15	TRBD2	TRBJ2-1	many	TGTGCCACCAGCAGAGAGTTCAGGACTAGGTATAGTGAGCAGTTCTTC	CATSREFRTRYSEQFF
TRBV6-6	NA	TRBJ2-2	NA	NA	CASSQASTGELFFF
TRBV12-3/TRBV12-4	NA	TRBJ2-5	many	TGTGCCAGCAGAGAACAGGGCAGAGAGACCCAGTACTTC	CASREQGRETQYF
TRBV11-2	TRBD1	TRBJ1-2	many	TGTGCCAGCAGCGTCAACAGGGGGCTCAACTATGGCTACACCTTC	CASSVNRGLNYGYTF
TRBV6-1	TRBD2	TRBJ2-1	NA	TGTGCCAGCAGTTCCGGGACAGGGGGACTAGCGGGAGTTGGGGAGCAGTTCTTC	CASSSGTGGLAGVGEQFF
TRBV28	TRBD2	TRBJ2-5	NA	TGTGCCAGCAGTCTGGGGGGGGAGGGAGAGACCCAGTACTTC	CASSLGGEGETQYF
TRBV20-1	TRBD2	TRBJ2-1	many	TGCAGTGCCGATGAACCGGGACTAGCGGGAGTCAATGAGCAGTTCTTC	CSADEPGLAGVNEQFF
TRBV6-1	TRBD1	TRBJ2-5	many	TGTGCCAGCAGTGGCCGACAGGGGTCCTACCAAGAGACCCAGTACTTC	CASSGRQGSYQETQYF
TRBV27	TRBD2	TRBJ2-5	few	TGTGCCAGCAGTTCCCGACTAGCGGGAGGGCCGGGAGAGACCCAGTACTTC	CASSSRLAGGPGETQYF
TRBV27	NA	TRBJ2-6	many	TGTGCCAGCAGTTTATGGCAGTCTGGGGCCAACGTCCTGACTTTC	CASSLWQSGANVLTF
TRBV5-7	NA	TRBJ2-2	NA	NA	CASSLVAPGSCFF
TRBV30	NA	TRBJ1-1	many	TGTGCCTGGAGTCGACAGGCACGCACGACTGAAGCTTTCTTT	CAWSRQARTTEAFF
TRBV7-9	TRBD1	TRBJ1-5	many	TGTGCCAGCAGCGCCTCGGGACAGTACAATCAGCCCCAGCATTTT	CASSASGQYNQPQHF
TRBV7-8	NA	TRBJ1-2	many	TGTGCCAGCAGCTTAGCGCTGAGTAGTAGTGGCTACACCTTC	CASSLALSSSGYTF
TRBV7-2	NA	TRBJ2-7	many	TGTGCCAGCAGCCCCGGGACGGTATACGACGAGCAGTACTTC	CASSPGTVYDEQYF
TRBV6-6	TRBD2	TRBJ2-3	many	TGTGCCACCTTAGCGGGGGGAAACACAGATACGCAGTATTTT	CATLAGGNTDTQYF
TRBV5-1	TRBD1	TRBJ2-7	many	TGTGCCAGCAGTTCGGGACAGGGCTACGAGCAGTACTTC	CASSSGQGYEQYF
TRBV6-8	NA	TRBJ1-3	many	TGTGCCAGCCTAGAGGGGTTCCTCTCTGGAAACACCATATATTTT	CASLEGFLSGNTIYF
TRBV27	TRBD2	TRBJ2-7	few	TGTGCCAGCAAATTCCGTAGCGGGGCTAGCTCCTACGAGCAGTACTTC	CASKFRSGASSYEQYF
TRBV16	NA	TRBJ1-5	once	TGTGCCAGCAGCCAAGCGGGCGGGTCCGGGGGTCAGCCCCAGCATTTT	CASSQAGGSGGQPQHF
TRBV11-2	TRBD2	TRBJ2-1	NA	TGTGCCAGCAGCTCCTCTAGCGGGGAGTACAATGAGCAGTTCTTC	CASSSSSGEYNEQFF
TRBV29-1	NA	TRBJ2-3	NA	TGCAGCGCAACAGAGGGCACAGATACGCAGTATTTT	CSATEGTDTQYF
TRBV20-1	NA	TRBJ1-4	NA	NA	CSATTYDRGGEKLFFF
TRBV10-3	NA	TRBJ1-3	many	TGTGCCATCACGGATGGCTCTGGAAACACCATATATTTT	CAITDGSGNTIYF
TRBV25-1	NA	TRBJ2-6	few	TGTGCCAGCAGTGAAAACCGGGACTCTAGCTCTGGGGCCAACGTCCTGACTTTC	CASSENRDSSSGANVLTF
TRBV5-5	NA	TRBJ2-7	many	TGTGCCAGCAGCGCTACAGGGTCCTACGAGCAGTACTTC	CASSATGSYEQYF
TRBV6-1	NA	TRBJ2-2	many	TGTGCCAGCAGTGTCGGGGAGCTGTTTTTT	CASSVGELFF
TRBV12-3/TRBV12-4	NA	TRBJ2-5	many	TGTGCCAGCAGTTTATACGGCCAGGGGCAGGAGACCCAGTACTTC	CASSLYGQGQETQYF
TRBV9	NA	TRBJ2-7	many	TGTGCCAGCAGCGTAGGTGGCAGCTCCTACGAGCAGTACTTC	CASSVGGSSYEQYF
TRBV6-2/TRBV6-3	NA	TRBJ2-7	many	TGTGCCAGCAAGACGAACCAGGGAGGATTCGAGCAGTACTTC	CASKTNQGGFEQYF
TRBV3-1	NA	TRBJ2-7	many	TGTGCCAGCAGCCAAGATGAACGGGGGCGCGCGTACTTC	CASSQDERGRAYF
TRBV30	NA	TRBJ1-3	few	TGTGCCTGGAGTCAACGTGGAAACACCATATATTTT	CAWSQRGNTIYF
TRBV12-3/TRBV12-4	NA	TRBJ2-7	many	TGTGCCAGTTCGGGGAGACACTCCTACGAGCAGTACTTC	CASSGRHSYEQYF
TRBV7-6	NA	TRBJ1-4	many	TGTGCCAGCAGCTTTAATATAGGGGAAAAACTGTTTTTT	CASSFNIGEKLFF
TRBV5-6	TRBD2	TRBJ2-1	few	TGTGCCAGCAGCTTGGTATCTAGCGGGGGAATCGAGCAGTTCTTC	CASSLVSSGGIEQFF
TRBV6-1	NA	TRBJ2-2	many	TGTGCCAGCAGTGTGGGTACCGCGAACACCGGGGAGCTGTTTTTT	CASSVGTANTGELFF
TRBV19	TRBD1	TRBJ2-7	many	TGTGCCAGTAGTACTTCCGGGACAGGGGTGTACGAGCAGTACTTC	CASSTSGTGVYEQYF
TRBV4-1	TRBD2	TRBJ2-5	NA	TGCGCCAGCAGCCTTGGGTATCGGGGGGGCCAGGAGACCCAGTACTTC	CASSLGYRGGQETQYF
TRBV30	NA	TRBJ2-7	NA	TGTGCCTGGACAGGGGAGGTTAAGCAGTACTTC	CAWTGEVKQYF
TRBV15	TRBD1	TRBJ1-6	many	TGTGCCACCAGCAGAGGAGGGCCGGGACAGGGTGGCGGGCAGGTCCACTTT	CATSRGGPGQGGGQVHF
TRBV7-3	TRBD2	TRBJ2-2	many	TGTGCCAGCAGCACCGGACTAGCGGGGGAAGGGAACACCGGGGAGCTGTTTTTT	CASSTGLAGEGNTGELFF
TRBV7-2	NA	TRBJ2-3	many	TGTGCCAGCAGCACCTCTTACACCGCAGATACGCAGTATTTT	CASSTSYTADTQYF
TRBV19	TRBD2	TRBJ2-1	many	TGTGCCAGTAGTATAGTCGCTAGCGGGAGGTACAATGAGCAGTTCTTC	CASSIVASGRYNEQFF
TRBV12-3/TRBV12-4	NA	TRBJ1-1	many	TGTGCCAGCAGTACCCGGACAACGAACACTGAAGCTTTCTTT	CASSTRTTNTEAFF
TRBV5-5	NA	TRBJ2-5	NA	TGTGCCAGCAGCTTGAGAGGGCCCCAAGAGACCCAGTACTTC	CASSLRGPQETQYF